Sequencing of this T cell receptor beta chain was carried out in a study of blood T cells in healthy people across ages. The use of a sample-barcoded 5' primer and a J-beta primer mix characterized a second PCR of roughly 6 to 11 cycles. TCRdb recomputed calls from the 5' RACE reads with MiXCR, one row per CDR3 protein. The table records 1,800,000 or so distinct CDR3 sequences, roughly 43% of them present only once. V shed 5 bases and J 2 bases; nucleotides not matched to a gene: 7. CDR1 and CDR2 from the germline V gene are SGHTA and FQGNSA. The length of the CDR3 is 17 residues. This clonotype was detected only a few times. Per sample, a minimum of 6 million PBMCs were isolated.

This chain connects TRBV7-2 to TRBJ2-4; 12 nucleotides line up with TRBD2. This TCR came from a human donor in good health. Material: blood. The CDR3 DNA is TGTGCCAGCAGCGTTTACGGGACTAGCGGGTCCAAAAACATTCAGTACTTC. It specifies CASSVYGTSGSKNIQYF.